These T cell receptor beta chains were read from a single sample in a study of CXCR3-negative and CXCR3-positive naive CD8 T cells. After re-calling the 5' RACE reads, TCRdb lists one entry per CDR3 protein, DNA absent. This listing includes tens of thousands of distinct CDR3 sequences. What was sequenced was naive CXCR3+ CD8+ T cells from blood. These receptors all stem from a human donor in good health. Some clones in this sample may be carry-over from other donors' samples. Each CDR3 is given with its conserved first and last residue.

cdr3_aa	v_call	j_call
CASSSGTDHNTEAFF	TRBV7-9	TRBJ1-1
CASSPRGSDWDYEQYF	TRBV11-2	TRBJ2-7
CSVVGVALLPRETQYF	TRBV29-1	TRBJ2-5
CSVVGYNEQFF	TRBV29-1	TRBJ2-1
CASSQDWDRGSYEQYF	TRBV4-1	TRBJ2-7
CASSLRGSYSYEQYF	TRBV28	TRBJ2-7
CASSLASGQGSGELFF	TRBV5-1	TRBJ2-2
CASSIGLSYNEQFF	TRBV7-9	TRBJ2-1
CASSYSQDTLRIGELFF	TRBV6-5	TRBJ2-2
CASTFRDLSTEAFF	TRBV6-2/TRBV6-3	TRBJ1-1
CASSPVAGPYNEQFF	TRBV4-1	TRBJ2-1
CASSLEGTDRGDEQFF	TRBV5-1	TRBJ2-1
CASSSSAGTGTDTQYF	TRBV7-6	TRBJ2-3
CASEDESIAKNIQYF	TRBV3-1	TRBJ2-4
CASSRRGSYPSTDTQYF	TRBV25-1	TRBJ2-3
CSVEWLQGHSSYNEQFF	TRBV29-1	TRBJ2-1
CASSLGDLSSYNEQFF	TRBV5-1	TRBJ2-1